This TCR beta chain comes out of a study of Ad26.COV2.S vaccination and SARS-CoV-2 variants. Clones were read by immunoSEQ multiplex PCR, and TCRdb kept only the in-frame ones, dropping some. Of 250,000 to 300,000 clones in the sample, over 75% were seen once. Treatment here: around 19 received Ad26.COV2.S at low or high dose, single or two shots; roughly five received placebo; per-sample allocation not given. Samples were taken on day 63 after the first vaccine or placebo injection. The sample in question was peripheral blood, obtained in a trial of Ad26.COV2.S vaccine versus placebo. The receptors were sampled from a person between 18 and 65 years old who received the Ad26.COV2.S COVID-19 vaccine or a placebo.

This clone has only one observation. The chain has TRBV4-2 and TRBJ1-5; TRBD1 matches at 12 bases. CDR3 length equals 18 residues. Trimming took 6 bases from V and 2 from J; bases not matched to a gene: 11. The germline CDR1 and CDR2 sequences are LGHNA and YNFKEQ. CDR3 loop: CASSSGTGGSGGNQPQHF. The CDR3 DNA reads TGTGCCAGCAGTTCCGGGACAGGGGGCTCCGGGGGCAATCAGCCCCAGCATTTT.